This TCR beta chain was captured in a study of shared clonotypes between healthy human individuals. TCRdb's copy holds only in-frame clones and misses some; the assay was immunoSEQ multiplex PCR. The repertoire holds millions of clones, approximately 95% seen once, with around 1.1% in the top ten. The naive CD8 subset, CD45RO-negative cells positively selected for CCR7, excluded terminally differentiated effector memory CD45RA+ cells. This TCR was recovered from a man aged 18 to 35 in good health. What was sequenced was naive CD8+ T cells sorted from blood.

The CDR3 reads CASSHFRGGYYEQYF. The CDR3 DNA sequence: TGTGCCAGCAGTCATTTTCGCGGGGGATACTACGAGCAGTACTTC. The rearrangement links TRBV27 to TRBJ2-7, with TRBD2 matching over 7 bases. This CDR3 spans 15 amino acids. V lost 5 bases, J lost 3 bases, and 10 bases stayed unmatched. The germline V gene encodes CDR1 MNHEY and CDR2 SMNVEV (reference sequence).